This entry concerns a single T cell receptor (beta chain). Antigen specificity is unknown. This sample was taken from a study of vaccination and CD4 T cells after COVID-19. Background on the study: Convalescents were six males and four females, two of them Hispanic.

Documented treatment: approximately nine-day PBMC culture with coronavirus spike peptide pools or control peptides (ViraFEST assay). With the Oncomine TCR Beta short-read assay, DNA from cultured CD4+ T cells was sequenced. Each CDR3 protein gets one entry after TCRdb re-called the PCR reads with MiXCR. The profile covers about 12,000 distinct CDR3 sequences, with 45% appearing a single time and about 22% taken by the ten largest. The sample consisted of cultured CD4+ T cells from blood, taken after SARS-CoV-2 vaccination. The TCR comes from a human donor with COVID-19.

DNA for the CDR3: TGCGCCAGCAGCCAAACCACCTCCGGGGTAGGGGGTACTGAAGCTTTCTTT. It codes for CASSQTTSGVGGTEAFF. J is TRBJ1-1 and V is TRBV4-3; perhaps TRBD1 as D (6 bases). The germline gives CDR1 LGHNA, CDR2 YSLEER. V lost 2 bases and J 5 bases, leaving 21 bases between the germline ends. The CDR3 totals 17 residues.